This T cell receptor (beta chain) was sequenced during a study of identical twins. Study-wide results and caveats: These conclusions were based on statistical analysis (cross-sectional, not following the same donors). Insertions were reduced in abundant cord blood beta clonotypes but not in memory repertoires.

Template switching (which added a universal primer site) was used, and cDNA carried unique molecular identifiers. TCRdb reprocessed the 5' RACE reads with MiXCR, giving one entry per CDR3 protein. The table includes 200,000 to 300,000 distinct CDR3 sequences, more than 9.5% detected once. Only a few counts were recorded for this clonotype. Its cognate antigen is unknown. There were only healthy Caucasians among the donors. These same records also appear under a second study, on yellow fever vaccine responses in identical twins.

The specimen was memory (CD45RO+) T cells sorted from blood. The clonotype was recovered from a woman aged 18-35 years in good health.

The CDR3 spells CASSSTGTASYGYTF. The CDR3 region has the DNA TGTGCCAGCAGTTCTACCGGGACAGCAAGCTATGGCTACACCTTC. The chain carries TRBV12-3 or TRBV12-4 and TRBJ1-2, with 7 bases aligning to TRBD1. This CDR3 spans 15 amino acids. J gave up 4 bases and V 4 bases, and 9 bases lay outside the gene matches.